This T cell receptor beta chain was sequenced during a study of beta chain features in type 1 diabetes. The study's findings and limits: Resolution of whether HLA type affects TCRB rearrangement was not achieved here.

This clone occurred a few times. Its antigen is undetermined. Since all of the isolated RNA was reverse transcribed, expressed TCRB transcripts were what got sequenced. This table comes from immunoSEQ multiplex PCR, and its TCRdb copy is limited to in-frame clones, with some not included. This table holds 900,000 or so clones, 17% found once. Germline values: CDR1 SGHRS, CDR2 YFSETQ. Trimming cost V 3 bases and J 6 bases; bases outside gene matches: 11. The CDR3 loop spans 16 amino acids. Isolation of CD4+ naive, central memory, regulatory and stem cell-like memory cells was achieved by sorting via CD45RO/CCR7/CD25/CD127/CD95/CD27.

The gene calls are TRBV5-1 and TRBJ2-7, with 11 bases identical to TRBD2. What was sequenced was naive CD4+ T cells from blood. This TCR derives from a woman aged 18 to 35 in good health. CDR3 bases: TGCGCCAGCAGCTCAATACTAGCGGGAGTTGCCTCCGAGCAGTACTTC. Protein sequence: CASSSILAGVASEQYF. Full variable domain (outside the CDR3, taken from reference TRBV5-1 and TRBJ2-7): KAGVTQTPRYLIKTRGQQVTLSCSPISGHRSVSWYQQTPGQGLQFLFEYFSETQRNKGNFPGRFSGRQFSNSRSEMNVSTLELGDSALYLCASSSILAGVASEQYFGPGTRLTVT.